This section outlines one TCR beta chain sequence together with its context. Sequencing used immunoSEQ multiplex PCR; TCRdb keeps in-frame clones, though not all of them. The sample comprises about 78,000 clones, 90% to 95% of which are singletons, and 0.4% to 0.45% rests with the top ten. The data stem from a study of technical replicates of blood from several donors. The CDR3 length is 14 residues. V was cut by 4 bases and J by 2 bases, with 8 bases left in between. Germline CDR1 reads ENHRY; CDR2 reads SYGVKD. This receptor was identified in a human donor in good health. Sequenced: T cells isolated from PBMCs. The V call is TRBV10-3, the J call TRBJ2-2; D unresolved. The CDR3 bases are TGTGCCATCAGTGTTCAGGAAAACACCGGGGAGCTGTTTTTT. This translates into CAISVQENTGELFF.